The 23 T cell receptor beta chains below all came from one sample that was sequenced in a study of blood T cell repertoires in COVID-19. Profiled with immunoSEQ multiplex PCR; TCRdb holds only in-frame clones, not every one. The sample holds some 180,000 clones, 80% to 90% seen once. The sequenced sample consisted of peripheral blood. These receptors all come from a man aged 70 or older with active or convalescent COVID-19.

This chain connects TRBV19 to TRBJ2-1; 8 bases are shared with TRBD2. V lost 8 bases, J lost 4 bases, and 4 bases stayed unmatched. The CDR3 sequence is 13 residues long. The germline V gene encodes CDR1 LNHDA and CDR2 SQIVND (reference sequence). CDR3 in amino acids: CASGAGGYNEQFF. DNA of the CDR3: TGTGCCAGTGGGGCGGGGGGATACAATGAGCAGTTCTTC.

The V and J genes are TRBV3-1 (or the pseudogene TRBV3-2) and TRBJ2-1; 10 bases align to TRBD2. Germline V gene sequence: CDR1 LGHDT, CDR2 YNNKEL (reference sequence). This CDR3 comprises 16 residues. The junction had 5 bases not matched to a gene; V was cut back by 1 base and J by 5 bases. In DNA, the CDR3 is TGTGCCAGCAGCCAAGGGCTAGCGGGGGAGAACAATGAGCAGTTCTTC. Protein sequence: CASSQGLAGENNEQFF.

The chain links TRBV14 to TRBJ2-7; the match to TRBD1 covers 9 bases. With V trimmed by 3 bases and J by 6 bases, 6 bases remained unmatched. The germline gives CDR1 SGHDN, CDR2 FVKESK. This CDR3 spans 14 amino acids. The CDR3 loop reads CASSQAGTGREQYF. CDR3 nucleotide sequence: TGTGCCAGCAGCCAGGCCGGGACAGGGCGCGAGCAGTACTTC.

This rearrangement joins TRBV29-1 to TRBJ1-4; maybe TRBD1 (5 bases). Trimming removed 6 bases from V and 8 bases from J, with 19 bases in between. This CDR3 spans 14 amino acids. Germline values: CDR1 SQVTM, CDR2 ANQGSEA. Here the CDR3 DNA reads TGCAGCGTCGAAACCGGACATATGGGAGAAAAACTGTTTTTT. Protein product: CSVETGHMGEKLFF.

The V call is TRBV29-1, the J call TRBJ2-2, with unresolved D. Per germline, CDR1 SQVTM and CDR2 ANQGSEA. V lost 1 base and J 1 base, leaving 4 bases between the germline ends. The CDR3 covers 13 residues. In nucleotides, the CDR3 is TGCAGCGTTGAAGGCAGGAACACCGGGGAGCTGTTTTTT. It is translated as CSVEGRNTGELFF.

With respect to this clone: One junction end does not reproduce the germline sequence, and a read error may be involved. The gene calls are TRBV11-3 and TRBJ1-2; D is undetermined. This CDR3 has 14 amino acids. Germline V lookup: CDR1 SGHNT, CDR2 YENEEA. CDR3 residues: CASSKDSRDPARAF. For the CDR3, the DNA is TGTGCCAGCAGCAAGGACTCACGAGACCCGGCAAGGGCCTTC.

The chain employs TRBV6-5 and TRBJ1-3; D unclear. Per germline, CDR1 MNHEY and CDR2 SVGAGI. V lost 5 bases and J 2 bases, leaving 7 bases between the germline ends. The CDR3 has 13 amino acids. The CDR3 sequence is CASSRDTGNTIYF. Written as DNA, the CDR3 is TGTGCCAGCAGTCGAGATACTGGAAACACCATATATTTT.

The chain links TRBV5-4 to TRBJ2-3; 7 nucleotides match TRBD2. Germline V lookup: CDR1 SGHNT, CDR2 YYREEE (reference sequence). The J segment lost 1 base and the V segment lost 4 bases, leaving 9 bases of the junction unmatched. The CDR3 runs 16 residues. The CDR3 is CASSPRVAGGTDTQYF. CDR3 DNA: TGTGCCAGCAGCCCCCGGGTTGCGGGGGGCACAGATACGCAGTATTTT.

V usage is TRBV12-3 or TRBV12-4 and J usage is TRBJ2-5, with D unclear. This CDR3 contains 11 residues. The ends were cut back, 7 bases at V and 5 bases at J, with 8 bases in the middle. The DNA of the CDR3 is TGTGCCAGCAAAAGGCGGGAGACCCAGTACTTC. It translates to CASKRRETQYF.

V gene TRBV11-2 combines with J gene TRBJ2-4, with D tentatively TRBD1 (5 bases). Per the germline V gene, CDR1 is SGHAT and CDR2 is FQNNGV. This CDR3 contains 13 residues. V shed 1 base and J shed 7 bases, with 8 bases lying between them. The CDR3 region has the DNA TGTGCCAGCAGCTTAGGGGGCTTGAACATTCAGTACTTC. Encoded protein: CASSLGGLNIQYF.

This chain uses TRBV7-9 with TRBJ1-4, with D possibly matching TRBD1 (6 bases). There are 16 residues in the CDR3. Per germline, CDR1 SEHNR and CDR2 FQNEAQ (reference sequence). The V end lost 4 bases, the J end lost 2 bases, and 14 bases lay between the germline ends. The CDR3 here is CASSSPTGRTNEKLFF. The CDR3, as DNA: TGTGCCAGCAGCTCTCCAACAGGGCGGACTAATGAAAAACTGTTTTTT.

CDR3: CASSDGGRHGYTF. The CDR3 region has the DNA TGTGCCAGCAGCGACGGGGGGCGGCATGGCTACACCTTC. The rearrangement joins TRBV21-1 to TRBJ1-2. TRBV21-1 is noted as a pseudogene. The CDR3 is 13 residues long.

This clone was seen a handful of times. J is TRBJ1-6 and V is TRBV18, with D tentatively TRBD1 (6 bases). The CDR3 covers 16 residues. Trimming shortened V by 0 bases and J by 7 bases, and 13 bases separated the two germline ends. Germline CDR1 KGHSH, CDR2 LQKENI. The CDR3 region has the DNA TGTGCCAGCTCACCACCGGCGCGGACAGCCAATTCACCCCTCCACTTT. This translates into CASSPPARTANSPLHF.

The chain is built from TRBV7-7 and TRBJ2-5, with a possible D match to TRBD1 (6 bases). CDR1 SSHAT and CDR2 FNYEAQ come from the germline V gene (reference sequence). The CDR3 sequence is 16 residues long. Trimming left V 1 base short and J 5 bases short, with 17 bases between. CDR3 nucleotides: TGTGCCAGCAGCTTAGGCTCGACAGGTTTTGGGGAGACCCAGTACTTC. Translated, it gives CASSLGSTGFGETQYF.

This chain connects TRBV6-2 or TRBV6-3 to TRBJ2-1, with TRBD2 as a possible D gene (6 bases). CDR3 length equals 15 residues. CDR1 is MNHEY and CDR2 is SVGEGT in the germline V gene. With 5 bases removed from V and 9 bases from J, the gap between germline ends came to 20 bases. In DNA form, the CDR3 reads TGTGCCAGCAGTCGGCTTCGAGCCGGGGGAGGTGAGCAGTTCTTC. This translates into CASSRLRAGGGEQFF.

The chain combines TRBV10-2 with TRBJ1-3; the D gene is possibly TRBD1 (6 bases). From germline, CDR1 is WSHSY and CDR2 SAAADI. CDR3 length: 14 residues. Trimming took 6 bases from V and 4 from J, leaving 13 bases between them. For the CDR3, the DNA is TGCGCCAGCAGCACCGGGACAACCGGAAACACCATATATTTT. Translated: CASSTGTTGNTIYF.

This chain's CDR3 is CATSALSGKADTGELFF. As DNA, the CDR3 is TGTGCCACCAGTGCCCTTAGCGGGAAGGCAGACACCGGGGAGCTGTTTTTT. This rearrangement joins TRBV24-1 to TRBJ2-2; 8 positions agree with TRBD2. The CDR3 totals 17 residues. The J segment lost 3 bases and the V segment lost 5 bases, leaving 10 bases of the junction unmatched. Germline V CDR1 and CDR2: KGHDR, SFDVKD.

The V call is TRBV27, the J call TRBJ1-2; D not resolved. Trimming cost V 5 bases and J 4 bases, with 17 bases left between them. Germline-derived CDR1 and CDR2 are MNHEY and SMNVEV (reference sequence). The CDR3 covers 15 residues. The CDR3, as DNA: TGTGCCAGCAGTCCCGGACTGTCCTACCGCTATGGCTACACCTTC. The encoded protein is CASSPGLSYRYGYTF.

The rearrangement links TRBV7-2 to TRBJ2-1; 11 bases fit TRBD1. The CDR3 covers 16 residues. Germline V gene lookup returns CDR1 SGHTA and CDR2 FQGNSA. V gave up 5 bases and J gave up 7 bases; unmatched junction bases: 10. The CDR3 protein is CASSPWAGQGGNEQFF. The CDR3 nucleotides read TGTGCCAGCAGCCCCTGGGCGGGACAGGGGGGAAATGAGCAGTTCTTC.

The V and J genes are TRBV5-1 and TRBJ1-2, with TRBD1 matching over 7 bases. V trimming: 1 base; J trimming: 8 bases; junction bases outside the gene matches: 11. This CDR3 contains 15 residues. Per germline, CDR1 SGHRS and CDR2 YFSETQ. The CDR3 loop reads CASSLPNTGAGGYTF. CDR3 nucleotides: TGCGCCAGCAGCTTGCCTAATACAGGGGCCGGGGGCTACACCTTC. The variable domain in full, with the rest retrieved from reference TRBV5-1 and TRBJ1-2, is KAGVTQTPRYLIKTRGQQVTLSCSPISGHRSVSWYQQTPGQGLQFLFEYFSETQRNKGNFPGRFSGRQFSNSRSEMNVSTLELGDSALYLCASSLPNTGAGGYTFGSGTRLTVV.

The CDR3 loop reads CASSQEPARGRELFF. The CDR3 nucleotides are TGTGCCAGCAGCCAAGAGCCGGCCCGCGGCCGGGAGCTGTTTTTT. The rearrangement joins TRBV3-1 (or the pseudogene TRBV3-2) to TRBJ2-2; D gene ambiguous. Germline V gives CDR1 LGHDT, CDR2 YNNKEL (reference sequence). The CDR3 is 15 residues long. V lost 0 bases and J 9 bases, leaving 14 bases between the germline ends.

The CDR3 nucleotides are TGTGCCAGCAGGAGGCGGGGGGGCCACTACGAGCAGTACTTC. Translating it yields CASRRRGGHYEQYF. The V call is TRBV5-8, the J call TRBJ2-7; 9 bases agree with TRBD2. CDR3 length: 14 residues. V was pared by 5 bases and J by 3 bases, with 6 bases of the junction left unmatched. Germline CDR1 is SGHTS and CDR2 is YDEGEE.

The chain recombines TRBV27 with TRBJ1-1; D unresolved. Trimming removed 0 bases from V and 8 bases from J, with 13 bases in between. CDR3 length equals 14 residues. CDR1 MNHEY and CDR2 SMNVEV come from the germline V gene (reference sequence). The CDR3 DNA follows: TGTGCCAGCAGTTTATCTTATCCTGGGCAGGAAGCTTTCTTT. Residues: CASSLSYPGQEAFF.